This T cell receptor beta chain was recorded in a study of post-analysis software for immune sequencing data. Study summary: Patients with relapsing-remitting, secondary progressive and progressive-relapsing multiple sclerosis courses were all represented. Overall study findings and caveats: About five TRBV segments appeared more often in patients than in controls, and TRBV5-6, TRBV5-1 and TRBV20-1 were among these. Those with multiple sclerosis, the patient group, showed significantly lower normalized Chao1 diversity than controls. When the samples were clustered directly with F measure, those that had been prepared in the same batch showed strong co-clustering.

The CDR3 contains 17 residues. In germline, CDR1 is KGHDR, CDR2 SFDVKD. The V segment lost 5 bases and the J segment 6 bases; nucleotides outside the gene matches: 8. Researchers reported that TCR beta cDNA libraries carried unique molecular identifiers. About 500,000 cDNA molecules were obtained per 1 to 10 million input T cells. A single record per CDR3 protein comes from TCRdb applying MiXCR to the PCR reads. Altogether about 260,000 distinct CDR3 sequences are present, 36% being singletons, with the ten largest covering around 5%. The sample holds many counts of this clonotype. Its cognate antigen is unknown.

V and J are TRBV24-1 and TRBJ2-1, with 14 positions matching TRBD2. The clonotype was recovered from a girl aged 10 to 17 with multiple sclerosis. The sample comprised blood. The CDR3 DNA reads as TGTGCCACCAGTGGACTAGCGGGAGGGCCGTCGGGCAATGAGCAGTTCTTC. Protein: CATSGLAGGPSGNEQFF.